Listed below are T cell receptor beta chains from one sample, sequenced in a study of blood T cell repertoires in COVID-19. The repertoire was sequenced with immunoSEQ multiplex PCR; TCRdb's copy has only in-frame clones and lacks some. The sample holds 150,000 to 200,000 clones, roughly nine tenths seen once. Specimen: peripheral blood. The source of these receptors is a woman of 80 years or more in a cohort sampled during active or convalescent COVID-19. Both conserved end residues are part of each CDR3. A D gene is named only where the DNA matches it firmly.

d_gene: NA
v_gene: TRBV11-3
CDR3aa: CASSPPGWDGYTF

d_gene: NA
v_gene: TRBV2
CDR3aa: CASREFQGTKNIQYF

d_gene: TRBD2
v_gene: TRBV11-2
CDR3aa: CASSFPIAGASTDTQYF

d_gene: NA
v_gene: TRBV11-3
CDR3aa: CASSLRGGYGYTF

d_gene: TRBD2
v_gene: TRBV11-3
CDR3aa: CASSSLGTSGHIQYF

d_gene: TRBD1
v_gene: TRBV11-2
CDR3aa: CASSDRGQNQPQHF

d_gene: NA
v_gene: TRBV19
CDR3aa: CASSIVGAGGTEAFF

d_gene: TRBD2
v_gene: TRBV27
CDR3aa: CASSSPTSGRVYEQFF

d_gene: NA
v_gene: TRBV7-2
CDR3aa: CASSSSAADQPQHF

d_gene: NA
v_gene: TRBV9
CDR3aa: CASSVGGGAYNEQFF

d_gene: NA
v_gene: TRBV11-2
CDR3aa: CASNFGVHSYNEQFF

d_gene: NA
v_gene: TRBV5-1
CDR3aa: CASSPLADSGNTIYF

d_gene: NA
v_gene: TRBV9
CDR3aa: CASSVGSGGSGYTF

d_gene: TRBD1
v_gene: TRBV11-2
CDR3aa: CASSLGIGQGRF

d_gene: TRBD2
v_gene: TRBV7-6
CDR3aa: CASSLASGGFYEQYF

d_gene: TRBD2
v_gene: TRBV7-9
CDR3aa: CASSHTSGSQDTQYF